This T cell receptor beta chain was identified in a study of T cell repertoires in cytomegalovirus infection. Study in general: Public TCR beta signatures provided an indication of both CMV infection and a matching HLA type. Overall study findings and caveats: Dominating the ex vivo response were TCR beta clonotypes that were CMV-specific and HLA-C-restricted.

Remarks on this clonotype: Its antigen remains unidentified.

The germline CDR1 and CDR2 sequences are DFQATT and SNEGSKA (reference sequence). The CDR3 runs 14 residues. V lost 5 bases to trimming and J lost 8 bases; unmatched junction nucleotides: 11. TCRdb redid the calling of the reads with MiXCR, one entry per CDR3 protein. In the table there are about 300,000 distinct CDR3 sequences, 9.6% of which are singletons. Sequenced: PBMCs. The chain recombines TRBV20-1 with TRBJ2-1; 8 bases fit TRBD2. This TCR came from a human donor in good health (CMV status not recorded). Some clones in this sample may be carry-over from other donors' samples. This CDR3 is CSAARGGPFDEQFF. For the CDR3, the DNA is TGCAGTGCTGCCCGGGGGGGCCCTTTTGATGAGCAGTTCTTC.